This is a list of T cell receptor beta chains from one sample in a study of blood T cell repertoires in COVID-19. TCRdb's copy holds only in-frame clones and misses some; the assay was immunoSEQ multiplex PCR. The sample gives about 320,000 clones, 89% of which show up once; 4.5% to 6.5% is in the top ten. Sequencing used PBMCs or T cells enriched from blood (not recorded which). The receptors stem from a man between 60 and 75 years old who had recovered from COVID-19. Both conserved end residues are part of each CDR3. The D gene is left open where the match is weak. The size entry is marked missing in some rows and otherwise reads once, few, many or a size class.

d_call j_call v_call clone_size cdr3_nt cdr3_aa
TRBD1 TRBJ2-5 TRBV4-3 - TGCGCCAGCAGCCGCGGACAGGGGGTAGAGACCCAGTACTTC CASSRGQGVETQYF
TRBD1 TRBJ2-7 TRBV5-1 - TGCGCCAGCAGCTCAGACAGGGGTTACGAGCAGTACTTC CASSSDRGYEQYF
- TRBJ2-1 TRBV29-1 - TGCAGCGTTGAGTACCCTACTGAGTTCTTC CSVEYPTEFF
- TRBJ1-2 TRBV7-9 - TGTGCCAGCAGCCCCGGACAGACGCATGGCTACACCTTC CASSPGQTHGYTF
TRBD2 TRBJ2-2 TRBV28 - TGTGCCAGCAGTTCCCCGGGACAGGCGTTAGCGGGAGGGCTGACCGGGGAGCTGTTTTTT CASSSPGQALAGGLTGELFF
- TRBJ1-5 TRBV25-1 once TGTGCCAGCCGAGACATTAGCAATCAGCCCCAGCATTTT CASRDISNQPQHF
TRBD1 TRBJ1-2 TRBV11-2 - TGTGCCAGCAGCTCGGACAGGAGAGTCCCCTATGGCTACACCTTC CASSSDRRVPYGYTF
- TRBJ1-4 TRBV2 - TGTGCCAGCAGTGGGGGGGGGTATGATGAAAAACTGTTTTTT CASSGGGYDEKLFF
TRBD2 TRBJ2-7 TRBV5-6 - TGTGCCAGCAGCCGACTAGCGGGAGCCTACGAGCAGTACTTC CASSRLAGAYEQYF
TRBD2 TRBJ2-1 TRBV5-1 - TGCGCCAGCAAGCGCGGGACTAGCGACAATGAGCAGTTCTTC CASKRGTSDNEQFF
TRBD1 TRBJ1-3 TRBV18 - TGTGCCAGCTCACCACGGCCGACAGGGTTATCTTCTGGAAACACCATATATTTT CASSPRPTGLSSGNTIYF
TRBD1 TRBJ2-7 TRBV4-2 once TGTGCCAGCAGCCGGCTCGGACAGGGGCTGTACGAGCAGTACTTC CASSRLGQGLYEQYF
TRBD2 TRBJ2-2 TRBV14 - TGTGCCAGCAGCCTTGAACTAGCGGGAGCGGTCCCCGGGGAGCTGTTTTTT CASSLELAGAVPGELFF
TRBD1 TRBJ1-5 TRBV27 once TGTGCCAGCAGTGGACAGGGGCGGTTGAGCAATCAGCCCCAGCATTTT CASSGQGRLSNQPQHF
TRBD2 TRBJ2-7 TRBV7-9 - TGTGCCAGCAGCGCCGGGGGGACGGTGAGCTCCTACGAGCAGTACTTC CASSAGGTVSSYEQYF
- TRBJ1-1 TRBV5-1 - TGCGCCAGCGATCATGGACAGCCGAACACTGAAGCTTTCTTT CASDHGQPNTEAFF
TRBD1 TRBJ2-7 TRBV6-5 - TGTGCCAGCAGTTACATTGGGACAGGGCAAGTTTACGAGCAGTACTTC CASSYIGTGQVYEQYF
TRBD2 TRBJ2-2 TRBV28 - TGTGCCAGCAGCGGACTAGCGGGAACAGGCATGGGGGCCGGGGAGCTGTTTTTT CASSGLAGTGMGAGELFF
- TRBJ1-1 TRBV6-1 - TGTGCCAGCAGTGAACCAGGAATGAACACTGAAGCTTTCTTT CASSEPGMNTEAFF
TRBD1 TRBJ2-7 TRBV28 - TGTGCCAGCACAGGACAGGGGGGTCGCTACGAGCAGTACTTC CASTGQGGRYEQYF
TRBD2 TRBJ2-1 TRBV28 - TGTGCCAGCAGTTTTGGGCTAGCGGGAGACAATGAGCAGTTCTTC CASSFGLAGDNEQFF
- TRBJ2-7 TRBV5-1 - TGCGCCAGCAGAAAGGACAGCTCCGGGACCGAGCAGTACTTC CASRKDSSGTEQYF
TRBD1 TRBJ2-5 TRBV7-9 - TGTGCCAGCAGCTTAGAAACAGGGGGCAAGTTAGAGACCCAGTACTTC CASSLETGGKLETQYF
- TRBJ2-7 TRBV29-1 - TGCAGCGGCGGACGGGATACCTACGAGCAGTACTTC CSGGRDTYEQYF